The 9 T cell receptor beta chains presented below share a single source sample, sequenced in a study of CD8 T cells in ankylosing spondylitis. TCRdb itself ran the 5' RACE reads through MiXCR, one entry per CDR3 protein. The table shows 150,000 to 200,000 distinct CDR3 sequences, with around a tenth occurring only once. The source material was blood, either unsorted or a sorted T cell fraction (not recorded which). The receptor set was obtained from a male donor with ankylosing spondylitis or in good health (not recorded which).

Many counts were recorded for this clonotype. The rearrangement uses TRBV6-1 and TRBJ2-7, with 7 bases lining up with TRBD1. Trimming at V came to 8 bases and at J to 7 bases, leaving 11 bases not matched to a gene. Germline V CDR1 and CDR2: MNHNS, SASEGT. The CDR3 contains 13 residues. CDR3 bases: TGTGCCAGCTCTCTCGAGGGGGCGAGGGAGCAGTACTTC. Translating gives CASSLEGAREQYF.

This clonotype was found many times. The chain employs TRBV6-2 or TRBV6-3 and TRBJ1-1; maybe TRBD1 (6 bases). Germline assignment: CDR1 MNHEY and CDR2 SVGEGT. V lost 7 bases, J lost 2 bases, and 14 bases lay in between. The CDR3 extends over 14 amino acids. The DNA of the CDR3 is TGTGCCAGCACCCAACAGGGCGGCAACACTGAAGCTTTCTTT. Translated, it gives CASTQQGGNTEAFF.

This clonotype appeared a few times. This chain joins TRBV12-3 or TRBV12-4 and TRBJ2-1, with D unresolved. V lost 7 bases, J lost 4 bases, and 17 bases lay in between. The CDR3 length is 15 residues. CDR3 DNA: TGTGCCAGCATTCACTCCATCCTCCGATACAATGAGCAGTTCTTC. This translates into CASIHSILRYNEQFF.

This clonotype was counted at least ten times. The CDR3, as DNA: TGTGCCAGCAGTTCCCGAGATCGGGGGGGTACTGAAGCTTTCTTT. Protein product: CASSSRDRGGTEAFF. The chain employs TRBV6-5 and TRBJ1-1, with D perhaps TRBD1 (5 bases). Germline lookup yields CDR1 MNHEY and CDR2 SVGAGI. The CDR3 sequence is 15 residues long. V lost 4 bases and J lost 5, with 17 bases in between.

This clonotype was observed at least ten times. The gene calls are TRBV2 and TRBJ2-1, with 11 bases fitting TRBD2. Germline values: CDR1 SNHLY, CDR2 FYNNEI. The CDR3 consists of 15 residues. The V and J ends lost 7 bases and 4 bases, in that order; junction bases with no gene match: 6. Here the CDR3 DNA reads TGTGCCAGCACCGAAGGGACTAGCGGATACAATGAGCAGTTCTTC. It yields the protein CASTEGTSGYNEQFF.

This clonotype was picked up a small number of times. The chain is built from TRBV7-6 and TRBJ2-7, with D tentatively TRBD1 (6 bases). The ends were cut back, 4 bases at V and 1 base at J, with 14 bases in the middle. The CDR3 runs 15 residues. Per germline, CDR1 SGHVS and CDR2 FNYEAQ. The CDR3 loop reads CASSSARRGSYEQYF. The CDR3 bases are TGTGCCAGCAGCTCCGCGAGAAGGGGGTCCTACGAGCAGTACTTC.

This clonotype was counted a few times. This rearrangement joins TRBV30 to TRBJ2-5, with a possible D match to TRBD1 (5 bases). V shed 4 bases and J shed 5 bases, with 11 bases lying between them. The CDR3 is made up of 12 amino acids. Looked up from germline, CDR1 is GTSNPN and CDR2 is SVGIG (reference sequence). The CDR3 region has the DNA TGTGCCTGGAAACAGGCGCGGGAGACCCAGTACTTC. The encoded protein is CAWKQARETQYF.

This clonotype was recorded many times. V gene TRBV3-1 combines with J gene TRBJ2-1; 7 bases line up with TRBD2. The CDR3 is made up of 15 amino acids. V gave up 0 bases and J gave up 6 bases; unmatched junction bases: 5. Germline V gene sequence: CDR1 LGHDT, CDR2 YNNKEL (reference sequence). Here the CDR3 reads CASSQERGSGNEQFF. DNA of the CDR3: TGTGCCAGCAGCCAAGAACGCGGGAGCGGCAATGAGCAGTTCTTC.

This clonotype was picked up many times. The genes are TRBV10-3 and TRBJ2-7; 12 bases align to TRBD2. The CDR3 spans 18 residues. J gave up 0 bases and V 0 bases, and 6 bases lay outside the gene matches. The V gene's germline CDR1 is ENHRY and CDR2 SYGVKD. The CDR3, as DNA: TGTGCCATCAGTGAGTCCGCTGAACTAGCGGGAGGCTCCTACGAGCAGTACTTC. It encodes CAISESAELAGGSYEQYF.